At least ten counts were recorded for the clone carrying this T cell receptor (beta chain). Its target is not known. The source of the sample is a study of shared clonotypes between healthy human individuals. Across the whole study: Donors consisted of two women and three men between 18 and 49.

Method: immunoSEQ multiplex PCR; TCRdb's copy keeps in-frame clones and lacks some. The repertoire consists of hundreds of thousands of clones, with around 73% occurring once and the leading ten covering roughly 1.9%. Study results and caveats: Sharing across a few donors was seen in 4% to 6.5% of naive CD4 clonotypes. The four-donor shared clonotypes exceeded non-shared clonotypes in generation probability, with non-shared ones scoring lower. Limited genetic and exposure-history diversity came from having few donors.

Losses at the gene ends were 7 bases for V and 8 bases for J; bases not matched to a gene: 4. Germline lookup yields CDR1 SEHNR and CDR2 FQNEAQ (reference sequence). The CDR3 contains 14 residues. Sequences were obtained from memory CD4+ T cells sorted from blood. Subset noted: CD45RA-negative fraction. The J gene is TRBJ2-1, the V gene TRBV7-9; 14 positions match TRBD2. The TCR sequence derives from a woman aged 30 to 39 in good health. CDR3 DNA: TGTGCCAGCACGGGACTAGCGGGAGCGTATGAGCAGTTCTTC. It specifies CASTGLAGAYEQFF.